This TCR beta chain stems from a study of T-cell memory formation after mild COVID-19. Findings and limits, study-wide: Later expanders leaned CD4+, whereas clones that contracted between day 15 and 85 were balanced CD4/CD8.

This clonotype was seen only a few times. Antigen specificity is unknown. The CDR3 consists of 15 residues. V was clipped by 7 bases and J by 1 base; unmatched bases: 9. Germline CDR1 SGHTA, CDR2 FQGNSA. In TCRdb, the 5' RACE reads were re-called with MiXCR into one record per CDR3 protein. The sample has some 150,000 distinct CDR3 sequences, about 19% seen once. The sample taken for sequencing was PBMCs or a T cell subset sorted from them (not recorded which). This chain connects TRBV7-2 to TRBJ2-5; 7 bases align to TRBD2. The receptor comes from an adult woman who had mild COVID-19 (a few samples of this study predate the infection). Cell type and time point are not known. The CDR3 protein is CASKMAGTTQETQYF. DNA for the CDR3: TGTGCCAGCAAGATGGCCGGGACTACCCAAGAGACCCAGTACTTC. Drawing the rest from reference TRBV7-2 and TRBJ2-5, the complete variable domain is GAGVSQSPSNKVTEKGKDVELRCDPISGHTALYWYRQSLGQGLEFLIYFQGNSAPDKSGLPSDRFSAERTGGSVSTLTIQRTQQEDSAVYLCASKMAGTTQETQYFGPGTRLLVL.